The 27 T cell receptor beta chains presented below share a single source sample, sequenced in a study of cytomegalovirus exposure and HLA in healthy donors. It was with 60 Vbeta and 13 Jbeta primers that the PCR ran. Libraries were prepared by immunoSEQ multiplex PCR; TCRdb keeps only in-frame clonotypes and omits some of them. Counted here are under 250,000 clones, approximately 80% occurring once; the ten biggest clones make up 1.7%. What was sequenced was PBMCs. All receptors come from a man aged 50-60 years in good health and CMV-seronegative.

In its sample, this clone was seen a few times. The rearrangement joins TRBV7-9 to TRBJ2-2, with D possibly matching TRBD2 (5 bases). From germline, CDR1 is SEHNR and CDR2 FQNEAQ (reference sequence). V was trimmed by 4 bases and J by 0 bases, leaving 12 bases between them. The length of the CDR3 is 16 residues. CDR3 region: CASSSAGVPNTGELFF. DNA of the CDR3: TGTGCCAGCAGCTCCGCCGGGGTGCCGAACACCGGGGAGCTGTTTTTT.

The rearrangement links TRBV5-1 to TRBJ2-7; a weak D match, TRBD1 (5 bases). V lost 5 bases to trimming and J lost 0 bases, with 9 bases between them. This CDR3 is built from 13 residues. CDR1 is SGHRS and CDR2 is YFSETQ in the germline V gene. The chain's CDR3 is CASSTDSSYEQYF. CDR3 DNA: TGCGCCAGCAGTACTGACAGCTCCTACGAGCAGTACTTC.

This chain connects TRBV5-1 to TRBJ2-7; the match to TRBD1 covers 8 bases. Germline V gene lookup returns CDR1 SGHRS and CDR2 YFSETQ. The CDR3 spans 16 residues. Trimming at V came to 2 bases and at J to 2 bases, leaving 9 bases not matched to a gene. CDR3 loop: CASSLNGQGTTYEQYF. CDR3 bases: TGCGCCAGCAGCTTAAATGGACAGGGTACTACCTACGAGCAGTACTTC. Full variable domain (rest looked up from reference TRBV5-1 and TRBJ2-7): KAGVTQTPRYLIKTRGQQVTLSCSPISGHRSVSWYQQTPGQGLQFLFEYFSETQRNKGNFPGRFSGRQFSNSRSEMNVSTLELGDSALYLCASSLNGQGTTYEQYFGPGTRLTVT.

The chain joins TRBV5-1 to TRBJ2-3; maybe TRBD2 (5 bases). This CDR3 has 15 amino acids. CDR1 is SGHRS, CDR2 YFSETQ, per germline. Between the trimmed V and J ends, which lost 6 bases and 1 base, there was a span of 15 bases. DNA of the CDR3: TGCGCCAGCAACGTCGCGGGTTCGCGCACAGATACGCAGTATTTT. Translating gives CASNVAGSRTDTQYF. Full variable domain (rest looked up from reference TRBV5-1 and TRBJ2-3): KAGVTQTPRYLIKTRGQQVTLSCSPISGHRSVSWYQQTPGQGLQFLFEYFSETQRNKGNFPGRFSGRQFSNSRSEMNVSTLELGDSALYLCASNVAGSRTDTQYFGPGTRLTVL.

This clone was observed a few times. The V gene is TRBV15, the J gene TRBJ2-1; 13 bases agree with TRBD2. The V and J ends lost 7 bases and 9 bases, in that order; junction bases with no gene match: 6. Per the germline V gene, CDR1 is LNHNV and CDR2 is YYDKDF (reference sequence). The CDR3 contains 14 residues. The CDR3 is CATKRTSGRFEQFF. In nucleotides, the CDR3 is TGTGCCACCAAGCGGACTAGCGGGAGATTTGAGCAGTTCTTC.

The rearrangement joins TRBV2 to TRBJ2-1; D may be TRBD2 (5 bases). There are 16 residues in the CDR3. Between the trimmed V and J ends, which lost 5 bases and 0 bases, there was a span of 14 bases. CDR1 and CDR2 (germline): SNHLY, FYNNEI. The CDR3 coding sequence is TGTGCCAGCAGTAAACTTAGCGCTAGCTCCTACAATGAGCAGTTCTTC. Translated, it gives CASSKLSASSYNEQFF.

This clone was observed once. This chain uses TRBV27 with TRBJ2-1; 7 bases align to TRBD2. Looked up from germline, CDR1 is MNHEY and CDR2 is SMNVEV (reference sequence). V lost 0 bases to trimming and J lost 4 bases; unmatched junction nucleotides: 3. The CDR3 length is 15 residues. CDR3 nucleotides: TGTGCCAGCAGTTTATCGCTAGCGGCATACAATGAGCAGTTCTTC. Its translation: CASSLSLAAYNEQFF.

The chain recombines TRBV27 with TRBJ2-7; tentative D call: TRBD2 (7 bases). The germline V gene encodes CDR1 MNHEY and CDR2 SMNVEV (reference sequence). Trimming left V 0 bases short and J 0 bases short, with 12 bases between. The CDR3 extends over 16 amino acids. CDR3 bases: TGTGCCAGCAGTTTATCCGGGGGGCTTCCCTCCTACGAGCAGTACTTC. Translated: CASSLSGGLPSYEQYF.

The table lists this clone with a count of one. The chain joins TRBV5-1 to TRBJ2-2; TRBD1 agrees at 8 bases. Germline V gives CDR1 SGHRS, CDR2 YFSETQ. The V segment lost 0 bases and the J segment 4 bases; nucleotides outside the gene matches: 8. The CDR3 has 17 residues. CDR3: CASSLALQGAGTGELFF. The DNA for the CDR3 is TGCGCCAGCAGCTTGGCACTCCAGGGGGCAGGCACCGGGGAGCTGTTTTTT.

In DNA, the CDR3 is TGTGCCAGCAGCCTACAGGGGAGCGGCACTGAAGCTTTCTTT. This gives the protein CASSLQGSGTEAFF. This rearrangement joins TRBV7-9 to TRBJ1-1; 7 nucleotides line up with TRBD1. CDR3 length: 14 residues. V lost 5 bases, J lost 4 bases, and 7 bases stayed unmatched. Germline V gene lookup returns CDR1 SEHNR and CDR2 FQNEAQ (reference sequence).

This chain joins TRBV9 and TRBJ2-3; 10 bases map to TRBD2. Germline assignment: CDR1 SGDLS and CDR2 YYNGEE. CDR3 length: 17 amino acids. The trim removed 3 bases at V and 2 bases at J, leaving 9 bases unmatched. The CDR3 reads CASSGRGLAESTDTQYF. The CDR3 nucleotides are TGTGCCAGCAGCGGGAGAGGACTAGCGGAATCCACAGATACGCAGTATTTT.

This chain connects TRBV2 to TRBJ1-5; D is perhaps TRBD1 (5 bases). Germline V gene lookup returns CDR1 SNHLY and CDR2 FYNNEI. The germline V and J ends were trimmed by 4 bases and 3 bases, with 13 bases remaining between them. The CDR3 has 15 residues. The CDR3 here is CASSGGSRNNQPQHF. The CDR3, as DNA: TGTGCCAGCAGTGGGGGCTCACGGAACAATCAGCCCCAGCATTTT. The whole variable domain, remainder taken from reference TRBV2 and TRBJ1-5, is EPEVTQTPSHQVTQMGQEVILRCVPISNHLYFYWYRQILGQKVEFLVSFYNNEISEKSEIFDDQFSVERPDGSNFTLKIRSTKLEDSAMYFCASSGGSRNNQPQHFGDGTRLSIL.

V is TRBV19 and J is TRBJ1-1; no reliable D call. Germline assignment: CDR1 LNHDA and CDR2 SQIVND (reference sequence). The CDR3 contains 14 residues. Trimming removed 1 base from V and 0 bases from J, with 6 bases in between. This CDR3 is CASSIAQVNTEAFF. The DNA for the CDR3 is TGTGCCAGTAGTATAGCCCAGGTGAACACTGAAGCTTTCTTT.

V usage is TRBV9 and J usage is TRBJ2-1; 7 bases line up with TRBD2. The germline gives CDR1 SGDLS, CDR2 YYNGEE. This CDR3 comprises 16 residues. V shed 2 bases, J shed 4 bases, and the junction held 9 bases outside the gene matches. In DNA, the CDR3 is TGTGCCAGCAGCGTCCGCCTAGCGGATTCGTACAATGAGCAGTTCTTC. Protein sequence: CASSVRLADSYNEQFF.

This chain links TRBV7-6 with TRBJ1-3; 7 bases fit TRBD1. The V segment lost 1 base and the J segment 3 bases; nucleotides outside the gene matches: 3. The CDR3 has 15 amino acids. CDR1 and CDR2 (germline): SGHVS, FNYEAQ. CDR3 in DNA: TGTGCCAGCAGCTTAGGAGGGGGCGGTGGAAACACCATATATTTT. As protein: CASSLGGGGGNTIYF.

This chain uses TRBV7-9 with TRBJ2-3, with 7 positions matching TRBD1. Germline assignment: CDR1 SEHNR and CDR2 FQNEAQ (reference sequence). This CDR3 comprises 15 residues. Germline trimming cut 5 bases from V and 1 base from J; bases unmatched to any gene: 6. CDR3 residues: CASSTGQARTDTQYF. The CDR3 nucleotides are TGTGCCAGCAGCACCGGACAGGCACGCACAGATACGCAGTATTTT.

The genes are TRBV11-2 and TRBJ2-7, with 12 bases identical to TRBD2. This CDR3 has 16 amino acids. The trim removed 1 base at V and 5 bases at J, leaving 6 bases unmatched. The V gene's germline CDR1 is SGHAT and CDR2 FQNNGV. CDR3 coding DNA: TGTGCCAGCAGCTTAGTGCTAGCGGGAGGGTTCCACGAGCAGTACTTC. This encodes CASSLVLAGGFHEQYF. Complete variable domain (other parts from reference TRBV11-2 and TRBJ2-7): EAGVAQSPRYKIIEKRQSVAFWCNPISGHATLYWYQQILGQGPKLLIQFQNNGVVDDSQLPKDRFSAERLKGVDSTLKIQPAKLEDSAVYLCASSLVLAGGFHEQYFGPGTRLTVT.

This clone was detected once. The chain combines TRBV29-1 with TRBJ2-5; D is perhaps TRBD2 (5 bases). Germline V gene lookup returns CDR1 SQVTM and CDR2 ANQGSEA. The CDR3 is made up of 12 amino acids. The ends were cut back, 3 bases at V and 5 bases at J, with 10 bases in the middle. The CDR3 nucleotides are TGCAGCGTTGACGCAGGAGGCGAGACCCAGTACTTC. This gives the protein CSVDAGGETQYF.

The chain combines TRBV2 with TRBJ1-4; unclear D gene. CDR1 SNHLY and CDR2 FYNNEI come from the germline V gene. V shed 2 bases and J shed 8 bases, with 18 bases lying between them. CDR3 size: 16 residues. The CDR3 DNA is TGTGCCAGCAGTGAACTGGCAACCCTCCGAGGAGAAAAACTGTTTTTT. It codes for CASSELATLRGEKLFF.

The V gene is TRBV7-2, the J gene TRBJ2-5; no clear D gene. The ends were cut back, 1 base at V and 1 base at J, with 7 bases in the middle. Germline CDR1 reads SGHTA; CDR2 reads FQGNSA. The CDR3 totals 14 residues. The CDR3 region has the DNA TGTGCCAGCAGCTTAGTGGGCTTCCAAGAGACCCAGTACTTC. The encoded protein is CASSLVGFQETQYF.

This clone showed up just a few times. The chain uses TRBV6-5 and TRBJ1-1; weak D call: TRBD1 (5 bases). The V end lost 4 bases, the J end lost 3 bases, and 9 bases lay between the germline ends. This CDR3 is 13 amino acids long. Germline assignment: CDR1 MNHEY and CDR2 SVGAGI. CDR3 sequence (DNA): TGTGCCAGCAGTTCACGGGGGTACACTGAAGCTTTCTTT. It translates to CASSSRGYTEAFF.

This clone was recorded a few times. The chain combines TRBV7-6 with TRBJ2-7; no firm D call. The germline V and J ends were trimmed by 4 bases and 0 bases, with 7 bases remaining between them. Germline V gene lookup returns CDR1 SGHVS and CDR2 FNYEAQ. This CDR3 contains 13 residues. The CDR3 reads CASSSPSSYEQYF. In DNA form, the CDR3 reads TGTGCCAGCAGCTCCCCGAGCTCCTACGAGCAGTACTTC.

This chain uses TRBV27 with TRBJ2-4, with a possible D match to TRBD1 (6 bases). Germline loops: CDR1 MNHEY, CDR2 SMNVEV (reference sequence). The CDR3 runs 16 residues. V lost 2 bases and J lost 0, with 11 bases in between. CDR3 in amino acids: CASSLRQGRAKNIQYF. The CDR3 DNA reads as TGTGCCAGCAGTTTACGGCAGGGGCGAGCCAAAAACATTCAGTACTTC.

The rearrangement joins TRBV18 to TRBJ2-5; tentative D call: TRBD2 (5 bases). Germline lookup yields CDR1 KGHSH and CDR2 LQKENI. This CDR3 region has 18 residues. Trimming stripped 2 bases from V and 0 bases from J, with 19 bases between. The CDR3 sequence is CASSPGQAARWYQETQYF. The CDR3 DNA follows: TGTGCCAGCTCACCAGGTCAAGCGGCACGCTGGTACCAAGAGACCCAGTACTTC. Using reference TRBV18 and TRBJ2-5 for the parts outside the CDR3, the full variable domain is NAGVMQNPRHLVRRRGQEARLRCSPMKGHSHVYWYRQLPEEGLKFMVYLQKENIIDESGMPKERFSAEFPKEGPSILRIQQVVRGDSAAYFCASSPGQAARWYQETQYFGPGTRLLVL.

The V gene is TRBV7-2, the J gene TRBJ2-5, with TRBD2 as a possible D gene (6 bases). V lost 5 bases to trimming and J lost 6 bases, with 16 bases between them. The CDR3 is made up of 14 amino acids. CDR1 and CDR2 from the germline V gene are SGHTA and FQGNSA. The CDR3 here is CASSRAREVKTQYF. The CDR3 nucleotides are TGTGCCAGCAGCCGGGCGAGGGAGGTGAAGACCCAGTACTTC.

The chain recombines TRBV6-5 with TRBJ2-7, with TRBD2 as a possible D gene (5 bases). The V end was cut by 0 bases, the J end by 3 bases, with 9 bases between. CDR3 size: 14 residues. Germline V gene sequence: CDR1 MNHEY, CDR2 SVGAGI. The CDR3 DNA sequence: TGTGCCAGCAGTTACTCGAGGGCAAACTACGAGCAGTACTTC. It is translated as CASSYSRANYEQYF.

The chain carries TRBV10-3 and TRBJ2-7; D is ambiguous. V lost 0 bases, J lost 1 base, and 4 bases lay in between. Germline lookup yields CDR1 ENHRY and CDR2 SYGVKD. The CDR3 is 13 amino acids. CDR3 DNA sequence: TGTGCCATCAGTGAGTCACTTTCCTACGAGCAGTACTTC. Its protein product is CAISESLSYEQYF.